This TCR beta chain appears in the sequencing data of a study of blood T cell repertoires in COVID-19. Study summary: COVID-19 samples from acute and convalescent phases originated in the United States, Italy and Spain. PBMCs, B-cell-depleted T cells, or T cells were the source of the cDNA or gDNA that made up the material.

Per the original data handling: Scientists estimated how many nucleated cells there were by amplifying reference gene primers. This table comes from immunoSEQ multiplex PCR, and its TCRdb copy is limited to in-frame clones, with some not included. The V and J calls and clone size were taken over from that table, and D and trimming were inferred from the DNA. The sample shows about 200,000 clones, about 79% of them seen only once. The sequence came from a human donor in a cohort sampled during active COVID-19. Sequenced material: peripheral blood.

The CDR3 protein is CASSARTGYNSPLHF. In nucleotides, the CDR3 is TGTGCCAGCAGCGCGCGGACAGGTTACAATTCACCCCTCCACTTT. V usage is TRBV9 and J usage is TRBJ1-6, with 7 bases matching TRBD1. J lost 7 bases, V lost 3 bases, and 7 bases had no gene match. Germline V gene sequence: CDR1 SGDLS, CDR2 YYNGEE. The CDR3 spans 15 residues.